This entry features one T cell receptor beta chain sequence. A far larger clone is off by one base, so a read error is likely. This record belongs to a study of shared clonotypes between healthy human individuals. As for the study in general: Researchers drew samples from two women and a few men aged 18 to 49.

The authors sequenced unsorted PBMC DNA on ten immunoSEQ deep assay plates. Measured with immunoSEQ multiplex PCR; TCRdb has only the in-frame clones, and not every one. The data contain about 480,000 clones, about four fifths of them seen just once; the ten biggest clones take up over 10%. Every contributor of samples was a Caucasian grown-up residing in Nashville, Tennessee. Some 90 million PBMCs served as the genomic DNA source for unsorted samples. Germline V gene data show CDR1 as SGHAT and CDR2 as FQNNGV. CDR3 length: 14 residues. Trimming took 5 bases from V and 1 from J, leaving 8 bases between them.

This TCR came from a woman aged 35 to 49 in good health. Some clones in this sample may be carry-over from other donors' samples. The genes are TRBV11-2 and TRBJ2-2; D call uncertain. Material: PBMCs. The CDR3 DNA sequence: TGTGCCAGCAGCGCCCCAAGGAACACCGGGGAGCTGTTTTTT. Translating gives CASSAPRNTGELFF.